A single sample gave rise to the 32 T cell receptor beta chains below, sequenced in a study of blood T cell repertoires in COVID-19. TCRdb's copy holds only in-frame clones and misses some; the assay was immunoSEQ multiplex PCR. This table holds 250,000 to 300,000 clones, 75% to 90% found once. Material for sequencing was peripheral blood. The source of these receptors is a woman between 70 and 85 years old with COVID-19, enrolled during active disease.

The chain is built from TRBV29-1 and TRBJ2-6; weak D call: TRBD1 (5 bases). Germline V gene lookup returns CDR1 SQVTM and CDR2 ANQGSEA. The ends were cut back, 5 bases at V and 0 bases at J, with 8 bases in the middle. The CDR3 is 14 amino acids. The CDR3 sequence is CSVSGISGANVLTF. CDR3 DNA sequence: TGCAGCGTTTCAGGGATCTCTGGGGCCAACGTCCTGACTTTC.

The chain recombines TRBV5-1 with TRBJ2-7, with D unclear. Looked up from germline, CDR1 is SGHRS and CDR2 is YFSETQ. V lost 4 bases and J 4 bases, leaving 6 bases between the germline ends. The CDR3 is 11 residues long. The CDR3 loop reads CASSPFYEQYF. DNA for the CDR3: TGCGCCAGCAGCCCATTTTACGAGCAGTACTTC. Drawing the rest from reference TRBV5-1 and TRBJ2-7, the complete variable domain is KAGVTQTPRYLIKTRGQQVTLSCSPISGHRSVSWYQQTPGQGLQFLFEYFSETQRNKGNFPGRFSGRQFSNSRSEMNVSTLELGDSALYLCASSPFYEQYFGPGTRLTVT.

The V and J genes are TRBV6-6 and TRBJ1-2; unclear D gene. Germline lookup yields CDR1 MNHNY and CDR2 SVGAGI (reference sequence). CDR3 size: 15 residues. Trimming stripped 2 bases from V and 1 base from J, with 11 bases between. DNA for the CDR3: TGTGCCAGCAGTTACCCGAGAACAGATAACTATGGCTACACCTTC. This translates into CASSYPRTDNYGYTF.

V and J are TRBV6-1 and TRBJ1-5; 7 positions match TRBD1. The germline gives CDR1 MNHNS, CDR2 SASEGT. V trimming: 6 bases; J trimming: 6 bases; junction bases outside the gene matches: 5. This CDR3 contains 13 residues. The CDR3 DNA sequence: TGTGCCAGCAGCCTCCCAGGGGGTCAGCCCCAGCATTTT. Amino acid sequence: CASSLPGGQPQHF.

This chain links TRBV9 with TRBJ2-1; tentatively, D is TRBD2 (6 bases). There are 16 residues in the CDR3. The germline V gene has CDR1 SGDLS and CDR2 YYNGEE. V lost 4 bases and J lost 1, with 15 bases in between. CDR3 residues: CASSSLAGGSYNEQFF. As DNA, the CDR3 is TGTGCCAGCAGCTCTCTAGCCGGGGGATCCTACAATGAGCAGTTCTTC. Supplemented by reference TRBV9 and TRBJ2-1, the full variable domain reads DSGVTQTPKHLITATGQRVTLRCSPRSGDLSVYWYQQSLDQGLQFLIQYYNGEERAKGNILERFSAQQFPDLHSELNLSSLELGDSALYFCASSSLAGGSYNEQFFGPGTRLTVL.

The J gene is TRBJ2-3, the V gene TRBV5-4; possibly TRBD2 for D (6 bases). The CDR3 totals 16 residues. From germline, CDR1 is SGHNT and CDR2 YYREEE (reference sequence). V lost 0 bases, J lost 1 base, and 12 bases lay in between. The CDR3, as DNA: TGTGCCAGCAGCTTGGGCGCTGGCGGGGGCACAGATACGCAGTATTTT. Amino acids: CASSLGAGGGTDTQYF.

This clone was recorded once. The chain is built from TRBV30 and TRBJ1-6; weak D call: TRBD1 (6 bases). Germline V gene data show CDR1 as GTSNPN and CDR2 as SVGIG (reference sequence). V shed 5 bases and J shed 2 bases, with 10 bases lying between them. This CDR3 has 14 amino acids. The CDR3 loop reads CAWAGQTYNSPLHF. DNA of the CDR3: TGTGCCTGGGCCGGACAGACCTATAATTCACCCCTCCACTTT.

V and J are TRBV10-3 and TRBJ1-3; D ambiguous. The CDR3 spans 17 residues. The ends were cut back, 0 bases at V and 0 bases at J, with 12 bases in the middle. The V gene's germline CDR1 is ENHRY and CDR2 SYGVKD. CDR3 coding DNA: TGTGCCATCAGTGAGTCTACAGTGCCCTTCTCTGGAAACACCATATATTTT. Protein: CAISESTVPFSGNTIYF.

The CDR3 loop reads CASSIAGYSTGELFF. The CDR3 DNA reads TGTGCCAGTAGTATAGCAGGCTATTCTACCGGGGAGCTGTTTTTT. The chain recombines TRBV19 with TRBJ2-2; D is unclear. Germline-derived CDR1 and CDR2 are LNHDA and SQIVND (reference sequence). V dropped 1 base and J dropped 5 bases, with 11 bases sitting between them. This CDR3 is 15 amino acids long.

This clone was seen only once. The J gene is TRBJ2-1, the V gene TRBV3-1 (or the pseudogene TRBV3-2); tentatively, D is TRBD1 (5 bases). CDR1 is LGHDT and CDR2 is YNNKEL in the germline V gene (reference sequence). The CDR3 covers 15 residues. Trimming left V 1 base short and J 8 bases short, with 15 bases between. The CDR3 DNA is TGTGCCAGCAGCCAAGCAGGGATCATGGAGCATGAGCAGTTCTTC. Residues: CASSQAGIMEHEQFF.

This chain connects TRBV5-3 to TRBJ1-1, with 7 bases fitting TRBD1. TRBV5-3 carries the ORF label, with uncertain function. CDR3 length: 14 residues. J gave up 4 bases and V 4 bases, and 7 bases lay outside the gene matches. The CDR3 reads CARSIQGRTTEAFF. The CDR3 DNA is TGTGCCAGAAGCATACAGGGGAGGACCACTGAAGCTTTCTTT.

The genes are TRBV11-2 and TRBJ1-1; 7 bases are a match to TRBD1. There are 16 residues in the CDR3. Germline CDR1 reads SGHAT; CDR2 reads FQNNGV. J was trimmed by 4 bases and V by 5 bases; bases with no gene match: 13. This chain's CDR3 is CASSPAPHRGSTEAFF. The CDR3 coding sequence is TGTGCCAGCAGCCCGGCCCCCCACAGGGGTAGCACTGAAGCTTTCTTT.

V usage is TRBV13 and J usage is TRBJ1-1; D uncertain. V was trimmed by 7 bases and J by 8 bases, leaving 11 bases between them. The CDR3 is made up of 11 amino acids. CDR1 is PRHDT, CDR2 FYEKMQ, per germline (reference sequence). The CDR3: CASTLGPEAFF. The CDR3 region has the DNA TGTGCCAGCACTCTGGGCCCAGAAGCTTTCTTT.

J is TRBJ1-5 and V is TRBV6-2 or TRBV6-3; 8 nucleotides align to TRBD1. V lost 2 bases, J lost 5 bases, and 11 bases stayed unmatched. The germline gives CDR1 MNHEY, CDR2 SVGEGT. The CDR3 sequence is 17 residues long. The CDR3 is CASSYSVGQGGHQPQHF. CDR3 in DNA: TGTGCCAGCAGTTACAGTGTTGGACAGGGAGGCCATCAGCCCCAGCATTTT.

The rearrangement uses TRBV15 and TRBJ2-7, with 11 bases lining up with TRBD1. CDR3 length equals 16 residues. From germline, CDR1 is LNHNV and CDR2 YYDKDF (reference sequence). With V trimmed by 2 bases and J by 4 bases, 7 bases remained unmatched. CDR3 in amino acids: CATSRSRGQGGYEQYF. CDR3 coding DNA: TGTGCCACCAGCAGATCCAGGGGACAGGGGGGGTACGAGCAGTACTTC.

The chain has TRBV5-1 and TRBJ1-6, with D perhaps matching TRBD1 (5 bases). This CDR3 contains 14 residues. The germline gives CDR1 SGHRS, CDR2 YFSETQ. V was cut by 2 bases and J by 7 bases, with 10 bases left in between. The CDR3 nucleotides read TGCGCCAGCAGCTTTGGGGGGATGAATTCACCCCTCCACTTT. Its protein product is CASSFGGMNSPLHF.

The gene calls are TRBV2 and TRBJ2-1, with 7 bases matching TRBD2. Germline CDR1 and CDR2: SNHLY and FYNNEI. J was trimmed by 0 bases and V by 3 bases; bases with no gene match: 5. The length of the CDR3 is 16 residues. The CDR3 DNA sequence: TGTGCCAGCAGTGAGGTTCTAGCGGCCTCCTACAATGAGCAGTTCTTC. The encoded protein is CASSEVLAASYNEQFF.

The CDR3 here is CATSRDLVDTQYF. The CDR3 DNA sequence: TGTGCCACCAGCAGAGATCTCGTGGATACGCAGTATTTT. V usage is TRBV15 and J usage is TRBJ2-3; D remains ambiguous. The CDR3 sequence is 13 residues long. Trimming pared 0 bases from V and 6 bases from J, leaving 7 bases between. Germline CDR1 LNHNV, CDR2 YYDKDF (reference sequence).

DNA for the CDR3: TGTGCCAGCAGCTTAGTGAGAGGAGTAGGCTACACCTTC. This gives the protein CASSLVRGVGYTF. The chain has TRBV11-2 and TRBJ1-2; D gene ambiguous. CDR1 SGHAT and CDR2 FQNNGV come from the germline V gene. Deletions cut 1 base from V and 8 bases from J, with 11 bases between. CDR3 size: 13 residues.

V usage is TRBV21-1 and J usage is TRBJ2-7; the D call TRBD1 from the table was never checked on the DNA. TRBV21-1 is a documented pseudogene. The CDR3 is made up of 14 amino acids. CDR3 coding DNA: TGTGCCAGCAGCAGAGGGACAGGGCCCCTCGAGCAGTACTTC. This sequence encodes CASSRGTGPLEQYF.

This rearrangement joins TRBV6-6 to TRBJ2-3, with D possibly being TRBD1 (5 bases). CDR3 size: 15 residues. Deletions cut 8 bases from V and 2 bases from J, with 17 bases between. Germline V gene data show CDR1 as MNHNY and CDR2 as SVGAGI (reference sequence). CDR3 in amino acids: CASSSGQGTTDTQYF. The CDR3 DNA sequence: TGTGCCAGCTCGTCGGGCCAGGGAACCACAGATACGCAGTATTTT.

The J gene is TRBJ2-2, the V gene TRBV5-5, with TRBD2 matching over 9 bases. Per the germline V gene, CDR1 is SGHKS and CDR2 is YYEKEE (reference sequence). V was clipped by 0 bases and J by 3 bases; unmatched bases: 6. The CDR3 runs to 17 residues. The CDR3 here is CASSLEAGGTHTGELFF. The CDR3 DNA is TGTGCCAGCAGCTTGGAAGCGGGAGGCACCCACACCGGGGAGCTGTTTTTT.

J is TRBJ1-1 and V is TRBV18, with D unresolved. The CDR3 runs to 14 residues. Trimming removed 3 bases at V and 5 bases at J, with 13 bases between. Germline CDR1 and CDR2: KGHSH and LQKENI. The CDR3 region has the DNA TGTGCCAGCTCACCCGTTCTCGTCCTAACTGAAGCTTTCTTT. This sequence encodes CASSPVLVLTEAFF. The complete variable domain, with remaining parts taken from reference TRBV18 and TRBJ1-1, reads NAGVMQNPRHLVRRRGQEARLRCSPMKGHSHVYWYRQLPEEGLKFMVYLQKENIIDESGMPKERFSAEFPKEGPSILRIQQVVRGDSAAYFCASSPVLVLTEAFFGQGTRLTVV.

The genes are TRBV30 and TRBJ2-1; D remains ambiguous. Trimming removed 3 bases at V and 10 bases at J, with 13 bases between. Germline lookup yields CDR1 GTSNPN and CDR2 SVGIG (reference sequence). This CDR3 has 12 amino acids. The DNA of the CDR3 is TGTGCCTGGAGATCCGCCGGTTGGGAGCAGTTCTTC. Encoded protein: CAWRSAGWEQFF.

The chain is built from TRBV3-1 (or the pseudogene TRBV3-2) and TRBJ2-2; D is ambiguous. CDR3 length: 13 residues. From germline, CDR1 is LGHDT and CDR2 YNNKEL (reference sequence). Trimming took off 1 base at V and 4 bases at J, with 4 bases between the two ends. Here the CDR3 DNA reads TGTGCCAGCAGCCAAGTGAGCACCGGGGAGCTGTTTTTT. Translating it yields CASSQVSTGELFF.

Only one count was recorded for this clone. The chain couples TRBV25-1 to TRBJ2-7, with a possible D match to TRBD2 (5 bases). This CDR3 is 13 amino acids long. Deletions cut 5 bases from V and 5 bases from J, with 13 bases between. Looked up from germline, CDR1 is MGHDK and CDR2 is SYGVNS. CDR3 amino acids: CASSTIGVHEQYF. The CDR3 coding sequence is TGTGCCAGCAGTACCATCGGGGTACACGAGCAGTACTTC.

The chain uses TRBV28 and TRBJ2-1, with D perhaps TRBD2 (6 bases). The germline gives CDR1 MDHEN, CDR2 SYDVKM. Trimming removed 6 bases at V and 8 bases at J, with 17 bases between. This CDR3 has 14 residues. The CDR3 is CASSHLSSEHEQFF. CDR3 bases: TGTGCCAGCAGCCACCTGTCTAGCGAACATGAGCAGTTCTTC.

This clone has more than one count but fewer than ten. This rearrangement joins TRBV6-2 or TRBV6-3 to TRBJ2-2; D may be TRBD2 (5 bases). Germline CDR1 MNHEY, CDR2 SVGEGT. The CDR3 is made up of 15 amino acids. V was trimmed by 6 bases and J by 0 bases, leaving 11 bases between them. The CDR3 nucleotides read TGTGCCAGCAGCTCATCGACTACGAACACCGGGGAGCTGTTTTTT. This codes for CASSSSTTNTGELFF.

The chain recombines TRBV5-1 with TRBJ1-1; the D gene is possibly TRBD1 (6 bases). Germline V gene data show CDR1 as SGHRS and CDR2 as YFSETQ. The CDR3 spans 15 residues. The V and J ends lost 0 bases and 3 bases respectively, with 12 bases between them. The CDR3: CASSLAWGQDTEAFF. The CDR3 nucleotides are TGCGCCAGCAGCTTGGCCTGGGGGCAGGACACTGAAGCTTTCTTT. The complete variable domain, with remaining parts taken from reference TRBV5-1 and TRBJ1-1, reads KAGVTQTPRYLIKTRGQQVTLSCSPISGHRSVSWYQQTPGQGLQFLFEYFSETQRNKGNFPGRFSGRQFSNSRSEMNVSTLELGDSALYLCASSLAWGQDTEAFFGQGTRLTVV.

This chain links TRBV7-9 with TRBJ1-1, with 11 bases identical to TRBD1. V gave up 6 bases and J gave up 5 bases; unmatched junction bases: 8. The CDR3 consists of 15 residues. Germline loops: CDR1 SEHNR, CDR2 FQNEAQ (reference sequence). The CDR3 here is CASRNPGQGVTEAFF. CDR3 nucleotides: TGTGCCAGCAGAAATCCGGGACAGGGGGTGACTGAAGCTTTCTTT.

The rearrangement links TRBV19 to TRBJ1-4, with D uncertain. The CDR3 has 14 amino acids. The V and J ends lost 6 bases and 0 bases respectively, with 8 bases between them. CDR1 is LNHDA, CDR2 SQIVND, per germline (reference sequence). DNA of the CDR3: TGTGCCAGTAGAGCACTTACAACTAATGAAAAACTGTTTTTT. Encoded protein: CASRALTTNEKLFF.

Notes on this clone: Other DNA sequences in the sample encode the same CDR3. The CDR3: CASSPGQGNYGYTF. The CDR3 nucleotides are TGTGCCAGCAGCCCCGGACAGGGAAACTATGGCTACACCTTC. The chain links TRBV7-9 to TRBJ1-2, with 8 bases fitting TRBD1. Germline V lookup: CDR1 SEHNR, CDR2 FQNEAQ (reference sequence). The CDR3 consists of 14 residues. Trimming removed 5 bases from V and 2 bases from J; junction bases left unmatched: 4. Together with reference TRBV7-9 and TRBJ1-2, the CDR3 gives the full variable domain: DTGVSQNPRHKITKRGQNVTFRCDPISEHNRLYWYRQTLGQGPEFLTYFQNEAQLEKSRLLSDRFSAERPKGSFSTLEIQRTEQGDSAMYLCASSPGQGNYGYTFGSGTRLTVV.